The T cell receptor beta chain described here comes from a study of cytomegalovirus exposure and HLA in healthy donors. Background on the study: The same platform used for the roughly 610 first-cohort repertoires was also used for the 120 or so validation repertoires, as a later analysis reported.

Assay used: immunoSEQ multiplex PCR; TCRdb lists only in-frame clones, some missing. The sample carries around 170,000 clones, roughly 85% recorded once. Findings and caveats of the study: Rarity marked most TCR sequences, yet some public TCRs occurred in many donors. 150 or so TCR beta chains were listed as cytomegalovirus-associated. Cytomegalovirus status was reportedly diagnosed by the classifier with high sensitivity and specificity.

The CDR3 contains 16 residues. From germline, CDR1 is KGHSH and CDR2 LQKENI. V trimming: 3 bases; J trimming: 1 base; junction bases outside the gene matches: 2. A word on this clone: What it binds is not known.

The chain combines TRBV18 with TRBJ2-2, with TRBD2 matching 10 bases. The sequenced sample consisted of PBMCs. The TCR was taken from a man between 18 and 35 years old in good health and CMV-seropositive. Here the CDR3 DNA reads TGTGCCAGCTCACCCAGCGGGAGGGTGAACACCGGGGAGCTGTTTTTT. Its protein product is CASSPSGRVNTGELFF.